The sequence of this TCR beta chain was determined in a study of cytomegalovirus exposure and HLA in healthy donors (TCRdb year 2017). Concerning the study at large: In an earlier analysis of under 600 of the donors, less than 350 Gb of sequence data and 117 million unique TCR beta sequences from about 179 million T cells were reported. Typing coverage varied by locus: roughly 629-630 donors for A, B, C, DRB1 and DQB1; approximately 560 for DQA1; about 590 for DPA1; some 470 for DPB1. HLA typing included class I and class II loci at four-digit resolution. The study used immunosequencing to profile the T cell repertoires of more than 650 subjects and linked those repertoires to cytomegalovirus serostatus. Among about 400 genotyped donors of the cohort, an average of approximately 240,000 unique TCR beta nucleotide sequences was sequenced per donor, of which roughly 18% were non-productive. All discovery cohort repertoires had been generated using a single sequencing platform. In the later analysis, no new phenotypic data were used to find candidate immune exposures; instead, reliance was placed on TCR beta sequences and their occurrence across donors. The genetic ancestry cluster associated with self-reported Caucasian donors included roughly 84% of the roughly 360 genotyped donors. In a later analysis, previously published TCR beta repertoires from 670 or so donors were re-analyzed and high-resolution HLA genotyping was added so that TCR occurrence patterns could be studied. A later genetic analysis took genome-wide SNP genotypes for about three fifths of the roughly 670 donors and used that subset as a discovery cohort. Alongside the repertoire data, information on donor age, sex, ethnicity and CMV serostatus was compiled. The study aimed to test whether cataloging public T cell receptors could reveal signatures of past pathogen exposure. Because of strong linkage in the cohort, roughly five DR-DQ haplotypes were treated as single units for association and clustering. To decide whether each TCR beta V gene segment behaved as functional or pseudogenic, an earlier analysis of some 600 of the donors relied on high-throughput TCR beta sequencing. The study combined high-throughput TCR immunosequencing, statistical association of individual TCRs with disease status, and machine learning to predict cytomegalovirus infection status. An early release that covered roughly 600 HLA-typed donors contained approximately 300 gigabases of sequencing data and approximately 85 million unique TCR sequences. A separate validation cohort of roughly 120 different subjects was used in addition to the approximately 670-subject first cohort.

This clone was counted only a few times. Its recognized antigen is unknown. Base-call qualities are not available, and no considerably larger clone is one nucleotide away. Including cysteine and phenylalanine, the CDR3 has 12 amino acids. Just the 36-base CDR3 DNA is kept, in frame starting at base 1. Trimmed from V: 5 bases; trimmed from J: 4 bases; junction bases lacking a gene match: 1. Via the germline V gene (reference sequence), CDR1 is SEHNR and CDR2 FQNEAQ. Beyond this particular receptor, the publication reports: Across donors, most TCR sequences were observed very rarely, whereas some public TCRs were present in many individuals. Correlated functional status among segregating V segments might be attributable to linkage disequilibrium, but an unknown experimental factor could not be ruled out. A cluster of highly shared sequence variants was judged likely to represent a technical artifact of the sequencing pipeline. Three of the identified cytomegalovirus-associated TCR beta chains were confirmed in vitro to be specific for cytomegalovirus antigens. A further reported finding was that TCR beta sequences accurately predicted the HLA-A and HLA-B alleles for most subjects in the first cohort. In this cohort, only TCR beta chains were sequenced, and detectable features were limited by the absence of alpha or paired-chain data. Some IMGT-functional V segments, including TRBV6-2 and TRBV6-3, could not be told apart with the 87-base-pair reads, so those segments were excluded. The authors suggested that the approach could potentially be extended to other disease states and immunological phenotypes. In an earlier analysis of some 500 of the donors, most TCR beta V segments appeared in productive rearrangements about 87% or about 30% of the time, broadly matching IMGT annotations. Immune exposure information for the cohort was limited to CMV serostatus. Because HLA typing was unavailable for some donors at each locus, only the typed subset was used in association tests. According to a later analysis, most CMV-associated TCR beta chains appeared to be HLA-restricted, and the HLA associations seemed to be driven largely by CMV exposure. Assigning TCR associations to individual alleles was difficult when HLA alleles, especially DR and DQ, strongly co-occurred. The study gave a list of about 170 TCR beta chains associated with cytomegalovirus. In a later analysis, the rate of TCR association differed among HLA loci, with DRB1 alleles having the most associated TCRs and HLA-C alleles having the fewest. Compared with equally common non-associated chains, HLA-associated TCR beta chains in a later analysis were more clonally expanded and had lower generation probabilities. Sequencing depth was assumed to be roughly uniform across donors in the presence/absence analyses, though that assumption may not hold. According to a later analysis, parvovirus B19, influenza, CMV and Epstein-Barr virus appeared linked to several top co-occurrence clusters. A later analysis associated about 17,000 TCR beta sequences with specific HLA alleles at a false discovery rate of 0.05. Approximately 18 rarely observed V segments, including chromosome 9 orphons, were excluded from the earlier analysis of a few hundred of the donors because counts were too low. In both the original and validation cohorts, the classifier was reported to diagnose cytomegalovirus status with high specificity and sensitivity. V-gene and J-gene trimming of TCR beta chains was associated with a missense DCLRE1C variant in a later genetic analysis, and the association was replicated in an independent cohort. Compared with the roughly 700-donor mean, donors in an Asian-associated ancestry cluster had fewer N-insertions in productive TCRs, according to a later genetic analysis.

The method was the immunoSEQ multiplex PCR assay. For the multiplex PCR, a mixture combining 60 forward primers for TCR Vbeta segments and 13 reverse primers for TCR Jbeta segments was used. The CDR3 region of rearranged TCR beta genes was amplified from genomic DNA by a multiplex PCR assay. The Illumina HiSeq System was used to sequence the amplified TCR beta libraries as 87-base-pair reads. In the authors' own workflow: A later analysis counted 75 million to 100 million unique TCR beta chains across the 666 repertoires, and some 11 million of these chains were shared by at least two donors. Raw reads were error-corrected and collapsed into unique sequences by a nearest-neighbor algorithm in which closely related sequences were merged to remove PCR and sequencing errors. CDR3 sequences were aligned to IMGT reference sequences to assign V, D and J gene segments. For a sequence to be retained, a match of at least six nucleotides to both a V gene segment and a J gene segment was required. Rearrangements were classified as productive when the CDR3 lacked stop codons and remained in frame with V and J, and all other rearrangements were classified as non-productive. Following IMGT convention, CDR3 was defined as the stretch from the second conserved V-encoded cysteine up to the conserved J-encoded phenylalanine. In an earlier analysis of roughly 580 of the donors, sequences lacking an unambiguous match to a single V gene segment were excluded. An earlier analysis of several hundred of the donors called V segments functional above 56.7% productive rearrangements and segregating when the between-donor standard deviation exceeded 5%. A statistical classification framework was developed to diagnose cytomegalovirus status using the catalog of TCR beta chain sequences. In a later analysis, V and J genes were assigned by comparing TCR nucleotide sequences against IMGT/GENE-DB human TR gene sequences. A later analysis assigned CDR3 sequences and most-parsimonious VDJ recombination scenarios with the TCRdist pipeline. A later analysis defined each TCR beta chain by its CDR3 amino acid sequence plus V-gene family, and excluded reads lacking a unique V-gene family. In a later analysis, nearly 600 highly shared, low-generation-probability nucleotide sequences were removed to address suspected cross-contamination and a sequencing artifact. In a later analysis, a clonal expansion index for each public chain was calculated from normalized within-repertoire ranks of inferred template counts. In a later analysis, generation probabilities were computed with a VDJ recombination model fitted to out-of-frame rearrangements, and the resulting probabilities were checked against IGoR. In a later analysis, hypergeometric tests were used to score TCR-TCR, TCR-HLA and TCR-CMV co-occurrence, with a repertoire-size bias correction applied to TCR pairs. To estimate false discovery rates, a later analysis permuted the HLA or CMV assignments 20 times. A later analysis grouped co-occurring TCRs with DBSCAN, adding TCRdist sequence similarity when clustering within HLA-allele-positive subsets. For co-occurrence clustering, repertoires with fewer than 30,000 or more than 120,000 public chains were excluded, along with five repertoires with anomalous nucleotide sharing. This is the immuneACCESS table as TCRdb keeps it, with only in-frame sequences that have V and J called. A part of the clones is gone; compared with another copy, unresolved V genes explain less than half, and the rest is unexplained. Clone size and V and J calls were adopted from that table, with D and trimming inferred from the DNA. The sample table holds fewer than 250,000 clones, of which about nine tenths were seen once. The ten largest make up around 0.99% of the sample.

The cohort consisted of hundreds of healthy bone marrow donors. All cohort members were sampled while nominally healthy, although unrecorded immune exposures were likely present. The donor tested CMV seronegative, placing the donor among the 350 or so seronegative members of the cohort. A peripheral blood sample was collected from each donor, and TCR beta sequencing was performed on peripheral blood mononuclear cells. Genomic DNA was extracted from the blood cell samples with the Qiagen DNeasy Blood Extraction Kit. The sequenced sample consisted of PBMCs. The sequence derives from a boy younger than 10 in good health and CMV-seronegative. This receptor chain uses TRBV7-9 and TRBJ1-1, and TRBD1 matches 7 of the central bases. CDR3 reads: CASSPGGTEAFF. At the DNA level, the sequence is TGTGCCAGCAGCCCAGGGGGCACTGAAGCTTTCTTT. This CDR3, with the reference TRBV7-9 and TRBJ1-1 proteins standing in past its ends, gives the full variable domain DTGVSQNPRHKITKRGQNVTFRCDPISEHNRLYWYRQTLGQGPEFLTYFQNEAQLEKSRLLSDRFSAERPKGSFSTLEIQRTEQGDSAMYLCASSPGGTEAFFGQGTRLTVV.